This TCR beta chain was obtained from a study of T cells in localized non-small cell lung cancer. The CDR3 is 16 residues long. Trimming at V came to 1 base and at J to 4 bases, leaving 6 bases not matched to a gene. Per the germline V gene, CDR1 is LNHDA and CDR2 is SQIVND (reference sequence). Produced via immunoSEQ multiplex PCR; TCRdb's table is partial and in-frame only. Of approximately 2,600 clones detected, around 32% appear once; the ten largest clones hold roughly 5.4%. Sequences were derived from lung tumor tissue, sampled before any cancer treatment. The TCR comes from a man aged 40-75 years with stage I lung adenocarcinoma. V and J are TRBV19 and TRBJ2-3; 9 nucleotides agree with TRBD2. The CDR3 loop is CASSIVGGRASDTQYF. DNA for the CDR3: TGTGCCAGTAGTATAGTAGGCGGGAGGGCCTCAGATACGCAGTATTTT.